The 29 T cell receptor beta chains below all came from one sample that was sequenced in a study of breast tumors, draining lymph nodes, adjacent tissues. MiXCR was run by TCRdb on the multiplex PCR reads, yielding one entry per CDR3 protein. Among some 170,000 distinct CDR3 sequences listed, around 35% were seen once. Axillary draining lymph nodes of breast cancer patients supplied the node samples. Sequencing was done on a sample of axillary lymph node tissue. Receptors originate from a female donor with breast cancer. Some clones in this sample may be carry-over from other donors' samples.

This clonotype was observed many times. CDR3 sequence reads: CASSLRGAAEKLFF. The CDR3 DNA reads TGTGCCAGCAGTTTAAGGGGGGCGGCTGAAAAACTGTTTTTT. V usage is TRBV12-3 or TRBV12-4 and J usage is TRBJ1-4, with D possibly matching TRBD1 (6 bases). CDR3 length equals 14 residues. Trimming stripped 2 bases from V and 7 bases from J, with 11 bases between.

This clonotype was picked up many times. The V and J genes are TRBV9 and TRBJ1-6; D call uncertain. The CDR3 runs 15 residues. Germline assignment: CDR1 SGDLS and CDR2 YYNGEE. V lost 0 bases and J lost 7, with 11 bases in between. The chain's CDR3 is CASSVGLGGNSPLHF. In DNA form, the CDR3 reads TGTGCCAGCAGCGTAGGCTTAGGAGGGAATTCACCCCTCCACTTT.

In its sample, this clonotype was seen many times. V and J are TRBV2 and TRBJ2-7, with 8 positions matching TRBD1. V shed 6 bases and J 3 bases; nucleotides not matched to a gene: 7. CDR1 and CDR2 (germline): SNHLY, FYNNEI. The CDR3 is 14 residues long. The CDR3 reads CASRGTGLYYEQYF. The CDR3 DNA sequence: TGTGCCAGCAGGGGGACAGGACTATACTACGAGCAGTACTTC.

This clonotype was observed many times. The rearrangement uses TRBV9 and TRBJ2-1; maybe TRBD2 (6 bases). The germline V gene has CDR1 SGDLS and CDR2 YYNGEE. V lost 0 bases to trimming and J lost 6 bases, with 10 bases between them. The CDR3 loop spans 14 amino acids. CDR3: CASSVGGDFNEQFF. The CDR3 DNA reads TGTGCCAGCAGCGTAGGGGGGGACTTCAATGAGCAGTTCTTC.

As for this clonotype: A much larger clone lies one base from this, so it may be a read error. The V gene is TRBV28, the J gene TRBJ1-2; maybe TRBD1 (5 bases). This CDR3 region has 12 residues. Germline V gene data show CDR1 as MDHEN and CDR2 as SYDVKM. CDR3 sequence reads: CAGRDGNYGYTF. Written as DNA, the CDR3 is TGTGCCGGCAGGGACGGAAACTATGGCTACACCTTC.

The J gene is TRBJ2-1, the V gene TRBV12-3 or TRBV12-4; D possibly corresponds to TRBD1 (5 bases). V was pared by 3 bases and J by 8 bases, with 11 bases between. The length of the CDR3 is 13 residues. The CDR3 nucleotides read TGTGCCAGCAGTTTCTCGTTCAGGGATGAGCAGTTCTTC. As protein: CASSFSFRDEQFF.

This clonotype was seen many times. The chain uses TRBV7-9 and TRBJ2-7, with D uncertain. Per the germline V gene, CDR1 is SEHNR and CDR2 is FQNEAQ (reference sequence). Trimming took 1 base from V and 5 from J, leaving 6 bases between them. The CDR3 is 12 amino acids. The chain's CDR3 is CASSLVFDEQYF. The CDR3 DNA is TGTGCCAGCAGCTTAGTCTTCGACGAGCAGTACTTC.

This clonotype was counted many times. The chain joins TRBV5-8 to TRBJ2-1; perhaps D is TRBD1 or TRBD2 (5 bases each). The CDR3 length is 17 residues. From germline, CDR1 is SGHTS and CDR2 YDEGEE. Trimming pared 1 base from V and 7 bases from J, leaving 21 bases between. CDR3 protein: CASSLLGPAAPTNEQFF. CDR3 DNA: TGTGCCAGCAGCTTGTTGGGACCAGCGGCTCCGACGAATGAGCAGTTCTTC.

This chain links TRBV20-1 with TRBJ1-3; 9 bases line up with TRBD1. The J segment lost 7 bases and the V segment lost 6 bases, leaving 7 bases of the junction unmatched. There are 13 residues in the CDR3. Germline CDR1 reads DFQATT; CDR2 reads SNEGSKA (reference sequence). The CDR3 is CSAVRTGVNTIYF. The CDR3 region has the DNA TGCAGTGCCGTCAGGACAGGGGTTAACACCATATATTTT.

This clonotype has ten or more counts. V and J are TRBV19 and TRBJ1-2; 9 bases fit TRBD1. V was clipped by 6 bases and J by 7 bases; unmatched bases: 9. The germline gives CDR1 LNHDA, CDR2 SQIVND (reference sequence). This CDR3 is built from 14 residues. The CDR3 reads CASRADRGLRGYTF. The CDR3 DNA is TGTGCCAGTAGAGCGGACAGGGGTTTGCGTGGCTACACCTTC.

In its sample, this clonotype was seen many times. V usage is TRBV6-2 or TRBV6-3 and J usage is TRBJ2-3, with D perhaps being TRBD1 or TRBD2 (5 bases each). CDR1 MNHEY and CDR2 SVGEGT come from the germline V gene. The CDR3 extends over 16 amino acids. The germline V and J ends were trimmed by 2 bases and 1 base, with 13 bases remaining between them. This CDR3 is CASSYDRGWGTDTQYF. The CDR3 DNA follows: TGTGCCAGCAGTTACGATCGGGGCTGGGGCACAGATACGCAGTATTTT.

J is TRBJ1-1 and V is TRBV2; 7 nucleotides line up with TRBD1. Germline V gene data show CDR1 as SNHLY and CDR2 as FYNNEI. V gave up 10 bases and J gave up 0 bases; unmatched junction bases: 8. The CDR3 has 14 residues. The CDR3 loop is CANIIGTVNTEAFF. The CDR3 region has the DNA TGTGCCAACATAATAGGGACAGTGAACACTGAAGCTTTCTTT.

In its sample, this clonotype was seen many times. In DNA, the CDR3 is TGTGCCAGCAGTCGACAGGGGCAGGGTGAAAAACTGTTTTTT. It codes for CASSRQGQGEKLFF. The rearrangement joins TRBV12-3 or TRBV12-4 to TRBJ1-4; 8 nucleotides align to TRBD1. The CDR3 is made up of 14 amino acids. The J segment lost 7 bases and the V segment lost 5 bases, leaving 6 bases of the junction unmatched.

The chain joins TRBV19 to TRBJ1-2; 9 bases agree with TRBD1. CDR1 is LNHDA, CDR2 SQIVND, per germline (reference sequence). This CDR3 is built from 17 residues. The V gene end was trimmed by 3 bases and the J gene end by 4 bases; junction bases not matched to a gene: 12. The CDR3 loop reads CASSIHGTGSGSYGYTF. The CDR3 DNA sequence: TGTGCCAGTAGTATCCACGGGACAGGGTCTGGATCCTATGGCTACACCTTC.

For this clonotype: This sequence may be a read error, since a much larger clone differs from it by one base. The chain joins TRBV6-1 to TRBJ2-7; D uncertain. V lost 6 bases and J 5 bases, leaving 11 bases between the germline ends. The CDR3 covers 12 residues. CDR1 is MNHNS, CDR2 SASEGT, per germline. For the CDR3, the DNA is TGTGCCAGCAGCGCGCAGCAGCACGAGCAGTACTTC. Its protein product is CASSAQQHEQYF.

The V and J genes are TRBV7-9 and TRBJ1-3; D is possibly TRBD1 (5 bases). CDR1 SEHNR and CDR2 FQNEAQ come from the germline V gene (reference sequence). Trimming took off 8 bases at V and 3 bases at J, with 26 bases between the two ends. CDR3 length equals 18 residues. As DNA, the CDR3 is TGTGCCAGCGGCTCAGAAGGAACGGCAGGGAGAAGTGGAAACACCATATATTTT. This codes for CASGSEGTAGRSGNTIYF.

This clonotype was counted at least ten times. This rearrangement joins TRBV5-8 to TRBJ2-3; D is undetermined. The CDR3 is 13 amino acids. Trimming took off 3 bases at V and 3 bases at J, with 8 bases between the two ends. Germline-derived CDR1 and CDR2 are SGHTS and YDEGEE. The CDR3 spells CASSSPGTDTQYF. For the CDR3, the DNA is TGTGCCAGCAGCTCGCCCGGGACAGATACGCAGTATTTT.

This clonotype was recorded at least ten times. The chain couples TRBV9 to TRBJ2-2, with TRBD2 matching 9 bases. The CDR3 spans 16 residues. The germline V gene encodes CDR1 SGDLS and CDR2 YYNGEE. V lost 4 bases to trimming and J lost 5 bases; unmatched junction nucleotides: 9. The CDR3 spells CASSPQAGGTTGELFF. In DNA, the CDR3 is TGTGCCAGCAGCCCCCAAGCGGGGGGAACTACCGGGGAGCTGTTTTTT.

As regards this clonotype: The CDR3 carries no conserved terminal phenylalanine or tryptophan, so it likely arises from a read error. The J gene is TRBJ2-7, the V gene TRBV2, with D maybe TRBD2 (6 bases). The CDR3 is made up of 15 amino acids. Germline V gene data show CDR1 as SNHLY and CDR2 as FYNNEI. Trimming left V 8 bases short and J 2 bases short, with 19 bases between. DNA for the CDR3: TGTGCCAGCGCCGAGCCCACGGGCGGGGCCTACGAGCAGTACTAC. Translated: CASAEPTGGAYEQYY.

The rearrangement uses TRBV9 and TRBJ1-5, with D possibly being TRBD1 (6 bases). The CDR3 has 15 residues. V was shortened by 3 bases and J by 4 bases, with 14 bases between the two germline ends. CDR1 and CDR2 (germline): SGDLS, YYNGEE. CDR3 sequence (DNA): TGTGCCAGCAGCGGAGGGAACAGGGCTAATCAGCCCCAGCATTTT. Translation gives CASSGGNRANQPQHF.

The chain uses TRBV6-6 and TRBJ2-4, with TRBD1 matching 7 bases. The germline V gene has CDR1 MNHNY and CDR2 SVGAGI (reference sequence). The CDR3 loop spans 14 amino acids. J was trimmed by 8 bases and V by 2 bases; bases with no gene match: 6. The CDR3 coding sequence is TGTGCCAGCAGTTACAGGGGGCAGGGTGACATTCAGTACTTC. Residues: CASSYRGQGDIQYF.

This clonotype was found a few times. The chain recombines TRBV28 with TRBJ2-7; TRBD1 might be the D (6 bases). The V gene's germline CDR1 is MDHEN and CDR2 SYDVKM. V dropped 4 bases and J dropped 8 bases, with 12 bases sitting between them. The CDR3 is made up of 12 amino acids. DNA for the CDR3: TGTGCCAGCAGTTGGGGGCCGGAAAAGCAGTACTTC. Protein sequence: CASSWGPEKQYF.

The chain joins TRBV10-2 to TRBJ2-5; D is perhaps TRBD1 or TRBD2 (6 bases each). CDR1 and CDR2 (germline): WSHSY, SAAADI. Trimming removed 8 bases from V and 3 bases from J, with 16 bases in between. This CDR3 spans 14 amino acids. The CDR3: CASLEQGGKETQYF. CDR3 coding DNA: TGCGCCAGCCTCGAACAGGGCGGGAAAGAGACCCAGTACTTC.

This clonotype was recorded at least ten times. V usage is TRBV6-5 and J usage is TRBJ1-4; D remains ambiguous. The CDR3 runs to 16 residues. Trimming removed 8 bases at V and 1 base at J, with 17 bases between. Germline loops: CDR1 MNHEY, CDR2 SVGAGI. The CDR3 nucleotides read TGTGCCAGCGCCAGGACCCGGGGTTTAACTAATGAAAAACTGTTTTTT. It codes for CASARTRGLTNEKLFF.

The chain couples TRBV19 to TRBJ1-5; TRBD1 is a possible D gene (5 bases). From germline, CDR1 is LNHDA and CDR2 SQIVND (reference sequence). Deletions cut 3 bases from V and 3 bases from J, with 9 bases between. The length of the CDR3 is 14 residues. The CDR3 coding sequence is TGTGCCAGTAGTATTGGGGCCTACAATCAGCCCCAGCATTTT. Amino acids: CASSIGAYNQPQHF.

There are many counts of this clonotype. This chain joins TRBV20-1 and TRBJ2-5; the D gene is possibly TRBD2 (6 bases). V was shortened by 3 bases and J by 14 bases, with 16 bases between the two germline ends. Per the germline V gene, CDR1 is DFQATT and CDR2 is SNEGSKA (reference sequence). This CDR3 contains 11 residues. The CDR3 protein is CSASRGRGVYF. CDR3 coding DNA: TGCAGTGCTAGTAGAGGGCGGGGTGTCTACTTC.

This clonotype appeared many times. This CDR3 reads CASMTRTGSSYGYTF. CDR3 DNA sequence: TGCGCCAGCATGACCCGGACAGGGTCTAGCTATGGCTACACCTTC. The J gene is TRBJ1-2, the V gene TRBV5-1, with 8 bases identical to TRBD1. Trimming removed 6 bases from V and 4 bases from J; junction bases left unmatched: 11. Germline V gives CDR1 SGHRS, CDR2 YFSETQ. CDR3 length: 15 residues.

This clonotype was seen at least ten times. This sequence joins TRBV19 and TRBJ2-3; 7 nucleotides match TRBD2. The trim removed 2 bases at V and 0 bases at J, leaving 5 bases unmatched. This CDR3 has 16 residues. Germline V gene sequence: CDR1 LNHDA, CDR2 SQIVND (reference sequence). The CDR3 is CASSIRGSGSTDTQYF. The CDR3 DNA reads TGTGCCAGTAGTATAAGGGGTAGCGGGAGCACAGATACGCAGTATTTT.

About this clonotype: Just one base apart from a much larger clone, this may be a read error. The V and J genes are TRBV4-1 and TRBJ2-7; 7 bases are a match to TRBD1. Germline-derived CDR1 and CDR2 are MGHRA and YSYEKL. This CDR3 region has 15 residues. CDR3 nucleotides: TGCGCCAGCAACATCGCACAGGGGACGATCTACGAGCGGTACTTC. Residues: CASNIAQGTIYERYF.